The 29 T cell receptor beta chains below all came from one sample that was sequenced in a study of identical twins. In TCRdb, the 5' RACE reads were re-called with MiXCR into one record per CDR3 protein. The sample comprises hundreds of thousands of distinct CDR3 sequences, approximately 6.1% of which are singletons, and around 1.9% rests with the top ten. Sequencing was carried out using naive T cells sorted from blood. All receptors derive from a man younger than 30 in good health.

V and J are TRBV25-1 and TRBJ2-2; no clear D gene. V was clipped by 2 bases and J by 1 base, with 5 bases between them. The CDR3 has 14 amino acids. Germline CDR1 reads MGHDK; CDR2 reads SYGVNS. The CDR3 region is CASSEPLNTGELFF. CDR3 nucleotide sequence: TGTGCCAGCAGTGAACCTTTGAACACCGGGGAGCTGTTTTTT.

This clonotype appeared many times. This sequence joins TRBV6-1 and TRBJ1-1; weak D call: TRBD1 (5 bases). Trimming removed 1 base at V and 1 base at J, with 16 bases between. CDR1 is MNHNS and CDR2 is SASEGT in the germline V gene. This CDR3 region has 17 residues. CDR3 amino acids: CASSEGGFAGRNTEAFF. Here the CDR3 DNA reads TGTGCCAGCAGTGAAGGGGGCTTTGCTGGGAGGAACACTGAAGCTTTCTTT.

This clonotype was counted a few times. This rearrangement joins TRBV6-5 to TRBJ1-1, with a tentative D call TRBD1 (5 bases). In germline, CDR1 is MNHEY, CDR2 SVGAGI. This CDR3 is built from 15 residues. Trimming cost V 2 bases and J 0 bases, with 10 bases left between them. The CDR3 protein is CASSYPGLLNTEAFF. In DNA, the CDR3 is TGTGCCAGCAGTTACCCAGGGCTTTTGAACACTGAAGCTTTCTTT.

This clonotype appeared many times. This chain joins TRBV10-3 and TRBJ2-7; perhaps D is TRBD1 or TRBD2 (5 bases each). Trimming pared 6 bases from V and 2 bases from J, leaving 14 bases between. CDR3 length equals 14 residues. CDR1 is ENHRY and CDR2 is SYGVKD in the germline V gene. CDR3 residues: CAISRDPGPYEQYF. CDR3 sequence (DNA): TGTGCCATCAGCCGGGACCCTGGGCCCTACGAGCAGTACTTC.

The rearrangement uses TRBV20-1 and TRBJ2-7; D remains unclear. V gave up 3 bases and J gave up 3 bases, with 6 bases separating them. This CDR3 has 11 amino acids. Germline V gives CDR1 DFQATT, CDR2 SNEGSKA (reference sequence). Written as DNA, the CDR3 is TGCAGTGCTAGGCAACTCTACGAGCAGTACTTC. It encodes CSARQLYEQYF.

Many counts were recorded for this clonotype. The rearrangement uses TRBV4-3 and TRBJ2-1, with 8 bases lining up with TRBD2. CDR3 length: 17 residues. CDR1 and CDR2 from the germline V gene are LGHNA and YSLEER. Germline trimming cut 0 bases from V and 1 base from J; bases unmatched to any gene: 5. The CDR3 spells CASSQDSAGGSYNEQFF. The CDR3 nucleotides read TGCGCCAGCAGCCAAGATTCCGCGGGAGGATCCTACAATGAGCAGTTCTTC.

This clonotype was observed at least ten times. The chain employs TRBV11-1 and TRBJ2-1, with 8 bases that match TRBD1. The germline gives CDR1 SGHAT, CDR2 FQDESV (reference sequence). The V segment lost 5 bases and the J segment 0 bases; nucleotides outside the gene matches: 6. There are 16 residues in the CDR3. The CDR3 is CASSPDRAFSYNEQFF. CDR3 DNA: TGTGCCAGCAGCCCGGACAGGGCATTCTCCTACAATGAGCAGTTCTTC. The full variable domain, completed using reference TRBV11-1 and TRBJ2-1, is EAEVAQSPRYKITEKSQAVAFWCDPISGHATLYWYRQILGQGPELLVQFQDESVVDDSQLPKDRFSAERLKGVDSTLKIQPAELGDSAMYLCASSPDRAFSYNEQFFGPGTRLTVL.

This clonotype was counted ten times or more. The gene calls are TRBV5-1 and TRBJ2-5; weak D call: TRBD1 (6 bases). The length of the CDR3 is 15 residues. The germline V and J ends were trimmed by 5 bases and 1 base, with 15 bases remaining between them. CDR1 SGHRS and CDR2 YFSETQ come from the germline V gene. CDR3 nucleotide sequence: TGCGCCAGCAGACCAGGGACATTATTCCAAGAGACCCAGTACTTC. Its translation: CASRPGTLFQETQYF. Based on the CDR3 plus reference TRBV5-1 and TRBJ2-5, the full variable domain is KAGVTQTPRYLIKTRGQQVTLSCSPISGHRSVSWYQQTPGQGLQFLFEYFSETQRNKGNFPGRFSGRQFSNSRSEMNVSTLELGDSALYLCASRPGTLFQETQYFGPGTRLLVL.

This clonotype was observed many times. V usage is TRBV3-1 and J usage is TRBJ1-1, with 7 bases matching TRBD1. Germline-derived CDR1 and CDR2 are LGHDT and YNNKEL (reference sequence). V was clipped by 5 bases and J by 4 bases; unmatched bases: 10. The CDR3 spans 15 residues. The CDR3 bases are TGTGCCAGCAGCATCGACAGGGAGGGGAGCACTGAAGCTTTCTTT. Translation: CASSIDREGSTEAFF.

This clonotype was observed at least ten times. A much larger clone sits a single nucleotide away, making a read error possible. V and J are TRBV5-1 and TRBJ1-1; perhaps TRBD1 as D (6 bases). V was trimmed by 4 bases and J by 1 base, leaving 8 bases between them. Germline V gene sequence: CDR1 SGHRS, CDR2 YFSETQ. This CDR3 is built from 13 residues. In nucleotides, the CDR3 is TGCGCCAGCAGCATGGACAGGAACACTGAAGCTTTCTTT. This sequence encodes CASSMDRNTEAFF.

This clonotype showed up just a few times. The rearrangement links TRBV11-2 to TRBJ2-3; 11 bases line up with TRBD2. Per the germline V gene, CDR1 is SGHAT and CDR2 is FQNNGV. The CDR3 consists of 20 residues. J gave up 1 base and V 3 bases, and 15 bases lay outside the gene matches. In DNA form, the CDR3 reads TGTGCCAGCAGCTTCGTCCTACTAGCGGGAGACGATTATGGCACAGATACGCAGTATTTT. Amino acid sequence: CASSFVLLAGDDYGTDTQYF.

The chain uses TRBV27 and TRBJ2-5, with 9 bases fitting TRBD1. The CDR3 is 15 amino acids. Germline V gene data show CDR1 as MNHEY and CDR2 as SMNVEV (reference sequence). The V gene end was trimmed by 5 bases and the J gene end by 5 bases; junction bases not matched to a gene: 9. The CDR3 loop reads CASSNTGGYVETQYF. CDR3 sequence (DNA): TGTGCCAGCAGTAACACAGGGGGCTATGTGGAGACCCAGTACTTC.

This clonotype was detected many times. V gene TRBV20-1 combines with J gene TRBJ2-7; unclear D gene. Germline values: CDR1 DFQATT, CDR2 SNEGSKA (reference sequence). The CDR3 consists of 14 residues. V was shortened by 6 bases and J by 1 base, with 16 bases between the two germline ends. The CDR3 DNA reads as TGCAGTGCCGCGTTTCATGGCTCATCCTACGAGCAGTACTTC. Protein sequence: CSAAFHGSSYEQYF.

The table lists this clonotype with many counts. The CDR3 DNA follows: TGCAGCGTACAGGGAGGGACCGGGGAGCTGTTTTTT. Amino acids: CSVQGGTGELFF. The chain employs TRBV29-1 and TRBJ2-2, with a possible D match to TRBD2 (7 bases). CDR1 SQVTM and CDR2 ANQGSEA come from the germline V gene. Deletions cut 6 bases from V and 5 bases from J, with 10 bases between. The CDR3 spans 12 residues.

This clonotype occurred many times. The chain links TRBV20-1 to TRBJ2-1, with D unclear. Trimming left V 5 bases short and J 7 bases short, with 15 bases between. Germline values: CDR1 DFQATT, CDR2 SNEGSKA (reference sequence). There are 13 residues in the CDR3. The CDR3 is CSAPSDLRNEQFF. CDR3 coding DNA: TGCAGTGCTCCCTCTGACCTCCGGAATGAGCAGTTCTTC.

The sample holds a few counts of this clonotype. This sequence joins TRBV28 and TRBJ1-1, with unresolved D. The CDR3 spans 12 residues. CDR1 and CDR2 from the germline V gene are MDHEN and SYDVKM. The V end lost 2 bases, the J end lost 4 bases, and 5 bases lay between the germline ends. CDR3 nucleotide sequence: TGTGCCAGCAGTTTAATGCGCACTGAAGCTTTCTTT. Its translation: CASSLMRTEAFF.

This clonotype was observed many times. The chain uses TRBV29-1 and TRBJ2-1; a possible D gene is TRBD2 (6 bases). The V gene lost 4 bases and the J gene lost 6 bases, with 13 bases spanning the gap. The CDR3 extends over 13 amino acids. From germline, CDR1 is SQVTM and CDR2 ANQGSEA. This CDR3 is CSVAGRGANEQFF. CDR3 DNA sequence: TGCAGCGTTGCGGGACGCGGGGCCAATGAGCAGTTCTTC.

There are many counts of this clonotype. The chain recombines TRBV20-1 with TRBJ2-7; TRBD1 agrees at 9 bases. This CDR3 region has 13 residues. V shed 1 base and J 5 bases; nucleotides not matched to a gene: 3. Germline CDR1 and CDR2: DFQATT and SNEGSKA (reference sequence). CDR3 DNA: TGCAGTGCTAGAGGGGACAGGGACGACGAGCAGTACTTC. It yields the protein CSARGDRDDEQYF.

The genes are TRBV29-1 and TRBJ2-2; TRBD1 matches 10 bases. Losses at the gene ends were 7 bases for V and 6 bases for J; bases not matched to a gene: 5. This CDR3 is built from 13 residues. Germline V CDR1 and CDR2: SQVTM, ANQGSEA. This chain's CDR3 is CSAGTGAPGELFF. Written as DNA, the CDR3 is TGCAGCGCCGGGACAGGGGCGCCCGGGGAGCTGTTTTTT.

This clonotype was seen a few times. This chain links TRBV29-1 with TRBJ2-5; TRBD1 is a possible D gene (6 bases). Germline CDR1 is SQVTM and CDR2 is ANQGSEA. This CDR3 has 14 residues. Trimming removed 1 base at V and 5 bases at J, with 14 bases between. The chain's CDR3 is CSVEVTQGRETQYF. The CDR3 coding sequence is TGCAGCGTTGAAGTCACACAGGGCCGGGAGACCCAGTACTTC.

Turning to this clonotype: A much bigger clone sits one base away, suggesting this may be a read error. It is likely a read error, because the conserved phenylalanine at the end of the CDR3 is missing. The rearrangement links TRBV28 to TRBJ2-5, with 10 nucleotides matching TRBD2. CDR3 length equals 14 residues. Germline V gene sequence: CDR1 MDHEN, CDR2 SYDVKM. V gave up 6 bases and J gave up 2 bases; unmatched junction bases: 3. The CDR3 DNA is TGTGCCAGCAGCGAGCGGGAGGGTCAAGAGACCCAGTACTTG. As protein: CASSEREGQETQYL.

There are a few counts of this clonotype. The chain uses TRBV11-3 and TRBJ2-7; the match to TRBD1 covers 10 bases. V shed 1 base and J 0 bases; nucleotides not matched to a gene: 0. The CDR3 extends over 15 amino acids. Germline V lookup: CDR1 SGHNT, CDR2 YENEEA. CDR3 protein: CASSLGDRGSYEQYV. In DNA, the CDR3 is TGTGCCAGCAGCTTAGGGGACAGGGGCTCCTACGAGCAGTACGTC.

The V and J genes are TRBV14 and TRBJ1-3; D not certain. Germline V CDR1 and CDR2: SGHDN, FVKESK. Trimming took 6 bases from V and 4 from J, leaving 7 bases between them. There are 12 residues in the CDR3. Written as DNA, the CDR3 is TGTGCCAGCAGTCATCCGGGAAACACCATATATTTT. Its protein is CASSHPGNTIYF.

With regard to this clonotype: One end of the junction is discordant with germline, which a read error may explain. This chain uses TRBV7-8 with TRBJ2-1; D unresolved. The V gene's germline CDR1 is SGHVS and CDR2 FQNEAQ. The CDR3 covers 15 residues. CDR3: CASSLAQSSYKEQFF. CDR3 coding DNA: TGTGCCAGCAGCTTAGCCCAGAGCTCCTACAAAGAGCAGTTCTTC.

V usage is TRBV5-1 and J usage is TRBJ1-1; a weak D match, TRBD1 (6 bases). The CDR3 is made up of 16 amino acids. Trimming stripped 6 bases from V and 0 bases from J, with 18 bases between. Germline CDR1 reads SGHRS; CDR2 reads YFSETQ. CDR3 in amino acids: CASKLKAGTLNTEAFF. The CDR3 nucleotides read TGCGCCAGCAAACTGAAAGCCGGGACACTGAACACTGAAGCTTTCTTT. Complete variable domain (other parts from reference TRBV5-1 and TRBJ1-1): KAGVTQTPRYLIKTRGQQVTLSCSPISGHRSVSWYQQTPGQGLQFLFEYFSETQRNKGNFPGRFSGRQFSNSRSEMNVSTLELGDSALYLCASKLKAGTLNTEAFFGQGTRLTVV.

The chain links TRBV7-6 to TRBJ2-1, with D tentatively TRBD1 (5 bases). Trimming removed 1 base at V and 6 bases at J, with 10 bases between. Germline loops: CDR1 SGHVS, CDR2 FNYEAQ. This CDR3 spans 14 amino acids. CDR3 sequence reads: CASSLVQVANEQFF. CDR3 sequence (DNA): TGTGCCAGCAGCTTAGTACAGGTTGCCAATGAGCAGTTCTTC.

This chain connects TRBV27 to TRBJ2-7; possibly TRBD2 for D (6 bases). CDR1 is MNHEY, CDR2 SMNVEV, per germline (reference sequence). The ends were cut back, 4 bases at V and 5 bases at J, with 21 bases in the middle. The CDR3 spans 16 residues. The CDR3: CASSWIPGVRANEQYF. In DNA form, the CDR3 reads TGTGCCAGCAGTTGGATCCCGGGAGTGAGAGCCAACGAGCAGTACTTC.

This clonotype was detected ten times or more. The CDR3 nucleotides are TGTGCCAGCAGCCTTACTAGCGGGAGTGGACGGACAGATACGCAGTATTTT. Its translation: CASSLTSGSGRTDTQYF. J is TRBJ2-3 and V is TRBV3-1; 11 bases agree with TRBD2. CDR1 is LGHDT and CDR2 is YNNKEL in the germline V gene (reference sequence). CDR3 length: 17 amino acids. The V segment lost 4 bases and the J segment 3 bases; nucleotides outside the gene matches: 9.

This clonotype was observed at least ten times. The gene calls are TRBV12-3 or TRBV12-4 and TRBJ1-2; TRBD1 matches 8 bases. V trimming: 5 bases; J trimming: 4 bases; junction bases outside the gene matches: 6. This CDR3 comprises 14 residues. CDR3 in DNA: TGTGCCAGCAGTCCAGGGGGGACAGGCTATGGCTACACCTTC. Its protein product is CASSPGGTGYGYTF.